This T cell receptor beta chain was profiled in a study of cytomegalovirus exposure and HLA in healthy donors. Per the germline V gene, CDR1 is SQVTM and CDR2 is ANQGSEA. Trimming shortened V by 3 bases and J by 0 bases, and 11 bases separated the two germline ends. The CDR3 runs 14 residues. Points from the study as a whole: Presence/absence analyses rested on an assumption that sequencing depth was roughly uniform across donors. Among TCR beta chains, those listed as cytomegalovirus-associated numbered under 200.

Notes on this clone: Antigen unknown.

The PCR used 60 Vbeta and 13 Jbeta primers. Clones were read by immunoSEQ multiplex PCR, and TCRdb kept only the in-frame ones, dropping some. The table shows about 270,000 clones, with just over 70% occurring only once. Healthy bone marrow donors made up the cohort. The source material was PBMCs. This sequence was found in a female donor in good health and CMV-seronegative. V is TRBV29-1 and J is TRBJ2-5; tentatively, D is TRBD2 (6 bases). The DNA of the CDR3 is TGCAGCGTTGAGGAGGGCCTGTACCAAGAGACCCAGTACTTC. Translation gives CSVEEGLYQETQYF. Using reference TRBV29-1 and TRBJ2-5 for the parts outside the CDR3, the full variable domain is SAVISQKPSRDICQRGTSLTIQCQVDSQVTMMFWYRQQPGQSLTLIATANQGSEATYESGFVIDKFPISRPNLTFSTLTVSNMSPEDSSIYLCSVEEGLYQETQYFGPGTRLLVL.